The 15 T cell receptor beta chains below come from one sample, sequenced in a study of radiation and T cells in renal cell carcinoma (dated by TCRdb to about 2020). Sample time point, as interpreted from the label and publication: baseline pretreatment blood. The treatment or condition label of this sample denotes: 15 Gy SBRT to primary tumor, nephrectomy 4 weeks later. To prepare the library, the immunoSEQ multiplex PCR assay was applied. Entries here come from immuneACCESS through TCRdb and include only in-frame sequences with V and J called. Some clones fail to appear in such tables; in the studies checked, an unresolved V gene covers under half of the shortfall, and the cause of the remainder is unknown. The sample contains 130,000 or so clones, over 80% of them found a single time. Of the sample, 20% to 25% falls within the top ten clones. The source was blood, collected from a patient whose treatment included radiotherapy and nephrectomy. The receptor set was obtained from a woman aged 50 to 60 with renal cell carcinoma.

The chain combines TRBV19 with TRBJ2-1; 9 positions match TRBD1. The CDR3 has 16 residues. The V gene end was trimmed by 1 base and the J gene end by 4 bases; junction bases not matched to a gene: 5. CDR1 is LNHDA, CDR2 SQIVND, per germline (reference sequence). The CDR3 DNA is TGTGCCAGTAGTATAGCCCGGGACAGGGCATACAATGAGCAGTTCTTC. This translates into CASSIARDRAYNEQFF.

The rearrangement joins TRBV10-1 to TRBJ2-5, with TRBD1 matching 9 bases. Germline V lookup: CDR1 WNHNN, CDR2 SYGVQD (reference sequence). V lost 8 bases, J lost 3 bases, and 7 bases stayed unmatched. The CDR3 contains 14 residues. CDR3 protein: CASGPGQGEETQYF. The CDR3 DNA reads TGCGCCAGCGGGCCGGGACAGGGAGAAGAGACCCAGTACTTC.

V and J are TRBV7-2 and TRBJ2-3; TRBD2 matches at 12 bases. Germline values: CDR1 SGHTA, CDR2 FQGNSA. The CDR3 has 18 residues. The V gene end was trimmed by 0 bases and the J gene end by 6 bases; junction bases not matched to a gene: 10. The CDR3 nucleotides are TGTGCCAGCAGCTTAGCGCAACTAGCGGGGGGCCCCTTGGATACGCAGTATTTT. Protein product: CASSLAQLAGGPLDTQYF. Together with reference TRBV7-2 and TRBJ2-3, the CDR3 gives the full variable domain: GAGVSQSPSNKVTEKGKDVELRCDPISGHTALYWYRQSLGQGLEFLIYFQGNSAPDKSGLPSDRFSAERTGGSVSTLTIQRTQQEDSAVYLCASSLAQLAGGPLDTQYFGPGTRLTVL.

This clone was recorded a few times. V gene TRBV11-2 combines with J gene TRBJ2-7, with D possibly being TRBD2 (5 bases). The ends were cut back, 5 bases at V and 1 base at J, with 15 bases in the middle. Germline V gives CDR1 SGHAT, CDR2 FQNNGV. There are 15 residues in the CDR3. CDR3 amino acids: CASSGGPDHSYEQYF. CDR3 in DNA: TGTGCCAGCAGCGGAGGTCCTGACCATTCCTACGAGCAGTACTTC.

V gene TRBV15 combines with J gene TRBJ1-5; TRBD1 is a possible D gene (5 bases). Trimming took off 1 base at V and 0 bases at J, with 7 bases between the two ends. Per germline, CDR1 LNHNV and CDR2 YYDKDF (reference sequence). The length of the CDR3 is 15 residues. The CDR3 nucleotides read TGTGCCACCAGCAGAGCGGACAATAGCAATCAGCCCCAGCATTTT. Encoded protein: CATSRADNSNQPQHF. Full variable domain (remainder filled in from reference TRBV15 and TRBJ1-5): DAMVIQNPRYQVTQFGKPVTLSCSQTLNHNVMYWYQQKSSQAPKLLFHYYDKDFNNEADTPDNFQSRRPNTSFCFLDIRSPGLGDTAMYLCATSRADNSNQPQHFGDGTRLSIL.

The chain uses TRBV27 and TRBJ2-7; D remains unclear. The V and J ends lost 3 bases and 3 bases respectively, with 9 bases between them. The CDR3 extends over 13 amino acids. The germline V gene has CDR1 MNHEY and CDR2 SMNVEV (reference sequence). CDR3 loop: CASSLQVNYEQYF. CDR3 coding DNA: TGTGCCAGCAGTTTGCAGGTAAACTACGAGCAGTACTTC.

This clone has a handful of counts. The V call is TRBV28, the J call TRBJ1-4; 9 nucleotides match TRBD1. The CDR3 spans 14 residues. In germline, CDR1 is MDHEN, CDR2 SYDVKM. V was clipped by 5 bases and J by 6 bases; unmatched bases: 4. The CDR3: CASSPRDRDEKLFF. The CDR3 DNA reads as TGTGCCAGCAGTCCAAGGGACAGGGATGAAAAACTGTTTTTT.

V and J are TRBV27 and TRBJ1-1; TRBD1 matches 7 bases. The CDR3 contains 16 residues. The germline V gene encodes CDR1 MNHEY and CDR2 SMNVEV (reference sequence). V was pared by 11 bases and J by 0 bases, with 15 bases of the junction left unmatched. The CDR3 DNA reads TGTGCCCCCCCGAGGGGGCAGACCTCAATGAACACTGAAGCTTTCTTT. As protein: CAPPRGQTSMNTEAFF.

The chain recombines TRBV10-3 with TRBJ2-1; 10 bases fit TRBD2. Trimming took 8 bases from V and 9 from J; bases not matched to a gene: 13. CDR1 and CDR2 (germline): ENHRY, SYGVKD. This CDR3 spans 15 amino acids. Here the CDR3 reads CAIRPGSGGYAEQFF. CDR3 sequence (DNA): TGTGCCATCCGTCCAGGTAGCGGGGGGTATGCTGAGCAGTTCTTC.

The J gene is TRBJ2-2, the V gene TRBV7-2, with TRBD1 matching over 9 bases. The germline V gene encodes CDR1 SGHTA and CDR2 FQGNSA. V lost 8 bases to trimming and J lost 7 bases; unmatched junction nucleotides: 14. CDR3 length: 16 amino acids. In DNA form, the CDR3 reads TGTGCCAGCGGCGGTGAAACAGGGGGCGCTTTCGGGGAGCTGTTTTTT. Residues: CASGGETGGAFGELFF.

The V gene is TRBV6-1, the J gene TRBJ2-2; no reliable D call. The CDR3 runs 16 residues. Trimming stripped 2 bases from V and 3 bases from J, with 13 bases between. Germline values: CDR1 MNHNS, CDR2 SASEGT. CDR3 region: CASSETSPGDTGELFF. CDR3 bases: TGTGCCAGCAGTGAAACTTCGCCTGGGGACACCGGGGAGCTGTTTTTT.

This clone has only one observation. The rearrangement joins TRBV6-5 to TRBJ1-3, with D perhaps matching TRBD1 (6 bases). Germline lookup yields CDR1 MNHEY and CDR2 SVGAGI. The CDR3 extends over 14 amino acids. The V end lost 8 bases, the J end lost 2 bases, and 13 bases lay between the germline ends. The CDR3, as DNA: TGTGCCAGCGGCAGAGGGGGGGCTGGAAACACCATATATTTT. This codes for CASGRGGAGNTIYF.

The genes are TRBV10-1 and TRBJ2-1; D call uncertain. The CDR3 runs 16 residues. V lost 3 bases, J lost 5 bases, and 17 bases lay in between. Germline CDR1 is WNHNN and CDR2 is SYGVQD (reference sequence). In nucleotides, the CDR3 is TGCGCCAGCAGTGAAAGATTAGTCAGCCCAAACAATGAGCAGTTCTTC. This gives the protein CASSERLVSPNNEQFF.

The chain has TRBV19 and TRBJ1-2; D call uncertain. Germline V gene sequence: CDR1 LNHDA, CDR2 SQIVND (reference sequence). V was clipped by 3 bases and J by 7 bases, with 18 bases between them. CDR3 length: 15 amino acids. CDR3 in amino acids: CASSITLEGQFGYTF. DNA of the CDR3: TGTGCCAGTAGTATTACCCTTGAGGGTCAATTTGGCTACACCTTC.

The chain combines TRBV5-5 with TRBJ1-4; TRBD1 is a possible D gene (5 bases). This CDR3 is built from 13 residues. The V gene's germline CDR1 is SGHKS and CDR2 YYEKEE (reference sequence). Deletions cut 5 bases from V and 4 bases from J, with 9 bases between. This CDR3 reads CASRAGINEKLFF. The CDR3 DNA sequence: TGTGCCAGCAGGGCAGGGATTAATGAAAAACTGTTTTTT.